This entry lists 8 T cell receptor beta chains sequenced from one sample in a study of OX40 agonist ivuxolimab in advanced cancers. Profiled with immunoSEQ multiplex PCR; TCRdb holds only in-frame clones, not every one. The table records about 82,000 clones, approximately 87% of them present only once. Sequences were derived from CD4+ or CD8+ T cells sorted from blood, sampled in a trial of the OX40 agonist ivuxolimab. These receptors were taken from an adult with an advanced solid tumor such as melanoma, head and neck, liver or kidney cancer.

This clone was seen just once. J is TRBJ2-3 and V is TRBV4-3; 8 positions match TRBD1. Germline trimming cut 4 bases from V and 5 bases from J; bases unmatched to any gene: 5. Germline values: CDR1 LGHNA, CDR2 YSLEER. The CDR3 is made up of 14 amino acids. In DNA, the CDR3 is TGCGCCAGCAGCCTTGGACAGGGTAGAGATACGCAGTATTTT. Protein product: CASSLGQGRDTQYF.

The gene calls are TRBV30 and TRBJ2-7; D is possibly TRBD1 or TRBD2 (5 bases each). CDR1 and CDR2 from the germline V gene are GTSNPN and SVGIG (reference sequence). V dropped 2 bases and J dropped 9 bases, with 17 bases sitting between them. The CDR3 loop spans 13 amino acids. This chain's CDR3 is CAWSPLGVAGQYF. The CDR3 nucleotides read TGTGCCTGGAGTCCCCTGGGGGTAGCCGGGCAGTACTTC.

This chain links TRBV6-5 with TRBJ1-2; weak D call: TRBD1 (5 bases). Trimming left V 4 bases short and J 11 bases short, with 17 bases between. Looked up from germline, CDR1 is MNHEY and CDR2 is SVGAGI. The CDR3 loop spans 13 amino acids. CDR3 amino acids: CASSFLPSGWYTF. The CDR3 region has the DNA TGTGCCAGCAGTTTTCTCCCGTCAGGGTGGTACACCTTC.

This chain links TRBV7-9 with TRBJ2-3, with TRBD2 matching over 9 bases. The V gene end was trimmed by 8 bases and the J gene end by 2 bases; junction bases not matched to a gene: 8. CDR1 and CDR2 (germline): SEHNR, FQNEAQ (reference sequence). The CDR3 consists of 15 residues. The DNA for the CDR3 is TGTGCCAGCGGAACCGGGACTAGCTACACAGATACGCAGTATTTT. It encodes CASGTGTSYTDTQYF. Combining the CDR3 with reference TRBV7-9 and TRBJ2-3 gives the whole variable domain DTGVSQNPRHKITKRGQNVTFRCDPISEHNRLYWYRQTLGQGPEFLTYFQNEAQLEKSRLLSDRFSAERPKGSFSTLEIQRTEQGDSAMYLCASGTGTSYTDTQYFGPGTRLTVL.

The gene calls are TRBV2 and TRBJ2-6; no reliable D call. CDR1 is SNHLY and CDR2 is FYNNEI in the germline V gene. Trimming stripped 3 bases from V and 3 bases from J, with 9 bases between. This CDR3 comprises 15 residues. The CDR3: CASSDGPRGANVLTF. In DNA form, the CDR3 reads TGTGCCAGCAGTGATGGGCCCCGTGGGGCCAACGTCCTGACTTTC.

The CDR3 reads CASSQAGVRQGFGEKLFF. CDR3 nucleotides: TGCGCCAGCAGCCAAGCGGGGGTGAGGCAAGGGTTCGGTGAAAAACTGTTTTTT. The chain is built from TRBV4-3 and TRBJ1-4; D may be TRBD1 (5 bases). From germline, CDR1 is LGHNA and CDR2 YSLEER. The CDR3 sequence is 18 residues long. Trimming cost V 1 base and J 7 bases, with 22 bases left between them.

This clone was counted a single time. The CDR3 DNA sequence: TGTGCCAGCAGCCCCCGCGGGGGACACTATGGCTACACCTTC. Residues: CASSPRGGHYGYTF. The rearrangement joins TRBV5-4 to TRBJ1-2; D perhaps matches TRBD1 (5 bases). V shed 4 bases and J shed 3 bases, with 13 bases lying between them. The CDR3 contains 14 residues. Germline V gene lookup returns CDR1 SGHNT and CDR2 YYREEE (reference sequence).

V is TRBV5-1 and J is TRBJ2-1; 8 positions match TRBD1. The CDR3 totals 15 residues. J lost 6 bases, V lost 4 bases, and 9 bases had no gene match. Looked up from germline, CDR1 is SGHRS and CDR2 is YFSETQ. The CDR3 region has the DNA TGCGCCAGCAGCCTGGGACAGGTGACAGGCAATGAGCAGTTCTTC. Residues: CASSLGQVTGNEQFF.